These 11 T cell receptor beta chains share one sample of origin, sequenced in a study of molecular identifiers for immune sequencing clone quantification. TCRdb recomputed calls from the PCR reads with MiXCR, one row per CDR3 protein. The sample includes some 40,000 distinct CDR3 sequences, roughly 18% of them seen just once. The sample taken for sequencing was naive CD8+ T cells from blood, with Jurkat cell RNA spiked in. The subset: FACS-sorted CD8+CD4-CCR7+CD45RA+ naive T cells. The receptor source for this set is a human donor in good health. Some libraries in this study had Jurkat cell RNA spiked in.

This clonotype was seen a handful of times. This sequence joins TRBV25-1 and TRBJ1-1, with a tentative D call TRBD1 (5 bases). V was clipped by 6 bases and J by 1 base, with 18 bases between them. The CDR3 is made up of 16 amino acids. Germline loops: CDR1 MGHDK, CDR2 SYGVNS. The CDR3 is CASRRLGRAGNTEAFF. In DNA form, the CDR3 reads TGTGCCAGCAGGCGCCTGGGCAGGGCCGGGAACACTGAAGCTTTCTTT.

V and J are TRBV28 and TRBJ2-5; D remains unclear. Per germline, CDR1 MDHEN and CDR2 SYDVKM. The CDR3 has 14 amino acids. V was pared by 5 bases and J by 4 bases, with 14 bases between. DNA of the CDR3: TGTGCCAGCAGTCCGGGCGGCGTTTCAGAGACCCAGTACTTC. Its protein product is CASSPGGVSETQYF.

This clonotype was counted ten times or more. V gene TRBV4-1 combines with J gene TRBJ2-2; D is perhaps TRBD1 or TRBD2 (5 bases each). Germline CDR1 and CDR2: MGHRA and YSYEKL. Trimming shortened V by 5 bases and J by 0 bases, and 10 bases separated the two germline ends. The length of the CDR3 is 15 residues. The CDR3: CASSRDHPNTGELFF. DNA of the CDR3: TGCGCCAGCAGCAGGGACCACCCGAACACCGGGGAGCTGTTTTTT.

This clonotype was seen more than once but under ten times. The CDR3 DNA is TGCAGCGTTGTAGCCCACACCGGGGAGCTGTTTTTT. This translates into CSVVAHTGELFF. This chain connects TRBV29-1 to TRBJ2-2; D remains ambiguous. CDR3 length: 12 residues. Germline values: CDR1 SQVTM, CDR2 ANQGSEA. Trimming cost V 4 bases and J 3 bases, with 6 bases left between them.

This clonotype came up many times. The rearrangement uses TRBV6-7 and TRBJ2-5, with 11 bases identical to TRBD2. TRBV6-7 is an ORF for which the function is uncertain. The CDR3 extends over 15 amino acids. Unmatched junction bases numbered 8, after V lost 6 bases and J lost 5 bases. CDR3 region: CASRQSSGRLETQYF. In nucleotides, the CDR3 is TGTGCCAGCAGACAATCTAGCGGGAGGTTGGAGACCCAGTACTTC.

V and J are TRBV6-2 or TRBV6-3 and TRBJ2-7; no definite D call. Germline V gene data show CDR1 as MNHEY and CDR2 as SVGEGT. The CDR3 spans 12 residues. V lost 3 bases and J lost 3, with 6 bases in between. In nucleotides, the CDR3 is TGTGCCAGCAGTTATTCCCTCTACGAGCAGTACTTC. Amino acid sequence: CASSYSLYEQYF.

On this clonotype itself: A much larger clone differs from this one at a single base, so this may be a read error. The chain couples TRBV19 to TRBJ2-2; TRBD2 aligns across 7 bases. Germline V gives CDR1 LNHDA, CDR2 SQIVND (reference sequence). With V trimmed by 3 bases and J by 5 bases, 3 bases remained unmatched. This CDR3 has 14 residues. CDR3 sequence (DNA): TGTGCCAGTAGTATGTGGCGGGGGACCGGGGAGCTGTTTTTT. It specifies CASSMWRGTGELFF.

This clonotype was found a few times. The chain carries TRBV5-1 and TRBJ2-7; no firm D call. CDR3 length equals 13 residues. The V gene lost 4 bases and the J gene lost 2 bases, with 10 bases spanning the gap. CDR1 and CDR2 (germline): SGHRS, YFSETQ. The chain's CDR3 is CASSIGPAYEQYF. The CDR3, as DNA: TGCGCCAGCAGCATAGGACCCGCCTACGAGCAGTACTTC. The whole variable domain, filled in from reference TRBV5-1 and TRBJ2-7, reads KAGVTQTPRYLIKTRGQQVTLSCSPISGHRSVSWYQQTPGQGLQFLFEYFSETQRNKGNFPGRFSGRQFSNSRSEMNVSTLELGDSALYLCASSIGPAYEQYFGPGTRLTVT.

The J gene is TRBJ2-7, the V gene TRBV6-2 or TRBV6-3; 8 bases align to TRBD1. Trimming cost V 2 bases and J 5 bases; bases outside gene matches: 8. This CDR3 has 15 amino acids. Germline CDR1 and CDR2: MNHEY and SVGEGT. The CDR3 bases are TGTGCCAGCAGTTACAGAAGCAGGGGGCTTCACGAGCAGTACTTC. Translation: CASSYRSRGLHEQYF.

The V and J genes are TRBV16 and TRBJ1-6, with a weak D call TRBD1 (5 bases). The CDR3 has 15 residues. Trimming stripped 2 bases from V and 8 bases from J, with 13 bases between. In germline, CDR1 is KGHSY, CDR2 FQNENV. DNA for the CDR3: TGTGCCAGCAGCCAAGCCGAGAGACAGTATTCACCCCTCCACTTT. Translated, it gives CASSQAERQYSPLHF.

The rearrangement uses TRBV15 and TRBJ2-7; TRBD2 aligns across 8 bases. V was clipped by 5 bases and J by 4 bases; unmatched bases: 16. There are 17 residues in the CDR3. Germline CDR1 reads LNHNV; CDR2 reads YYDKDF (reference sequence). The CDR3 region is CATSLVPPGLDLYEQYF. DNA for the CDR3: TGTGCCACCAGCCTTGTTCCCCCGGGACTAGACCTATACGAGCAGTACTTC.